This T cell receptor beta chain was sequenced in a study of vaccination and CD4 T cells after COVID-19. On the study more broadly: The convalescent population consisted of six males and four females, two of whom were of Hispanic ethnicity. Notes on the study in general: Convalescent patients studied were relatively few, and early post-infection timepoints were absent.

In its sample, this clonotype is medium-sized (0.01 to 0.1%). Its specificity is not known. Trimming took off 5 bases at V and 3 bases at J, with 10 bases between the two ends. This CDR3 is 13 amino acids long. Germline V CDR1 and CDR2: SGHTA, FQGNSA. CD4+ T cells that had been cultured provided DNA sequenced with the Oncomine TCR Beta short-read assay. TCRdb reanalysed the PCR reads using MiXCR and keeps one entry per CDR3 protein. The top ten hold roughly a quarter of the sample, which has about 8,500 distinct CDR3 sequences, roughly three fifths seen once. Treatment meaning: roughly ten-day PBMC culture with coronavirus spike peptide pools or control peptides (ViraFEST assay).

This receptor was obtained from a human donor who had recovered from COVID-19. The sequencing sample was made of CD4+ T cells from blood, cultured in vitro. J is TRBJ1-1 and V is TRBV7-2; D not certain. The CDR3 coding sequence is TGTGCCAGCAGCCCCTACCAATACACTGAAGCTTTCTTT. Amino acid sequence: CASSPYQYTEAFF.